The next 5 T cell receptor beta chains were all read from a single sample in a study of control samples from healthy donors and cancer patients. Generated by immunoSEQ multiplex PCR, the TCRdb table keeps only in-frame clones and is missing some. This sample yields 110,000 or so clones, of which more than 70% are seen a single time; roughly 43% belongs to the top ten. Input material: blood. Receptor source: a man in his fifties or sixties in good health.

The chain joins TRBV21-1 to TRBJ1-6. TRBV21-1 is a recognized pseudogene. This CDR3 comprises 14 residues. The CDR3 sequence is CASSKAGWDSPLHF. In DNA, the CDR3 is TGTGCCAGCAGCAAAGCAGGGTGGGATTCACCCCTCCACTTT.

The J gene is TRBJ2-2, the V gene TRBV2; D is unclear. The CDR3 sequence is 12 residues long. Looked up from germline, CDR1 is SNHLY and CDR2 is FYNNEI. Trimming removed 1 base at V and 14 bases at J, with 11 bases between. In nucleotides, the CDR3 is TGTGCCAGCAGTGAAGTGGTCGCCGAACTGTTTTTT. Translated, it gives CASSEVVAELFF.

The J gene is TRBJ2-7, the V gene TRBV5-1, with a weak D call TRBD1 (5 bases). Trimming shortened V by 0 bases and J by 3 bases, and 13 bases separated the two germline ends. Germline assignment: CDR1 SGHRS and CDR2 YFSETQ. CDR3 length equals 15 residues. This CDR3 reads CASSLEAGLVYEQYF. The CDR3 DNA reads as TGCGCCAGCAGCTTGGAGGCAGGGCTCGTCTACGAGCAGTACTTC.

The chain joins TRBV3-1 (or the pseudogene TRBV3-2) to TRBJ2-6; D not certain. Trimming pared 1 base from V and 0 bases from J, leaving 10 bases between. CDR3 size: 17 residues. Germline V gene data show CDR1 as LGHDT and CDR2 as YNNKEL (reference sequence). CDR3 sequence: CASSQVPSLSGANVLTF. CDR3 nucleotide sequence: TGTGCCAGCAGCCAAGTACCCTCCCTCTCTGGGGCCAACGTCCTGACTTTC.

V and J are TRBV27 and TRBJ2-7; 8 bases align to TRBD1. J was trimmed by 3 bases and V by 2 bases; bases with no gene match: 6. Per the germline V gene, CDR1 is MNHEY and CDR2 is SMNVEV (reference sequence). There are 15 residues in the CDR3. CDR3 DNA: TGTGCCAGCAGTTTAACAGGGGGTATCCTCTACGAGCAGTACTTC. It translates to CASSLTGGILYEQYF.